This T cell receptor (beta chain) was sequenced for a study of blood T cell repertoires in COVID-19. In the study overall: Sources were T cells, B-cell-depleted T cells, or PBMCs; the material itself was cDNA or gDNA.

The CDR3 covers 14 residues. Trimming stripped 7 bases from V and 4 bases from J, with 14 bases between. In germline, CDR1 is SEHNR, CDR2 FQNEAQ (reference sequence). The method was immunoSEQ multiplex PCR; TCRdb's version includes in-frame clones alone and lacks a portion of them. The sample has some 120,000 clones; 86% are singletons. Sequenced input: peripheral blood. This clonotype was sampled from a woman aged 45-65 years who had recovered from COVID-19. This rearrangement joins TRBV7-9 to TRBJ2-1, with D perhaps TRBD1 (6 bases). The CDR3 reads CASNHIGTYNEQFF. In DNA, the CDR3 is TGTGCCAGCAACCACATAGGGACATACAATGAGCAGTTCTTC.